The count of the clone carrying this TCR beta chain is one. The source of the sample is a study of blood T cell repertoires in COVID-19. On the study more broadly: Sites across the United States, Italy and Spain contributed samples from acute and convalescent COVID-19. In each case, the material was cDNA or gDNA derived from T cells, B-cell-depleted T cells, or PBMCs.

Source study methods: Amplification of reference gene primers was used by the study to estimate nucleated cell counts. TCRdb keeps only in-frame clones here, not all; method: immunoSEQ multiplex PCR. The D gene and trimming were derived from the DNA, and the V and J assignments and clone size from that table. The sample shows 200,000 to 250,000 clones, around 88% of them seen only once. The CDR3 is made up of 16 amino acids. CDR1 SGHAT and CDR2 FQNNGV come from the germline V gene. The V and J ends lost 4 bases and 6 bases respectively, with 19 bases between them. This chain links TRBV11-2 with TRBJ2-1, with D possibly TRBD2 on 7 matching bases. Sequenced: peripheral blood. This receptor was obtained from a man in his late teens or twenties with active or convalescent COVID-19. The CDR3 region is CASSSRLAKGGNEQFF. The CDR3 nucleotides read TGTGCCAGCAGCTCCAGACTAGCTAAAGGGGGCAATGAGCAGTTCTTC.